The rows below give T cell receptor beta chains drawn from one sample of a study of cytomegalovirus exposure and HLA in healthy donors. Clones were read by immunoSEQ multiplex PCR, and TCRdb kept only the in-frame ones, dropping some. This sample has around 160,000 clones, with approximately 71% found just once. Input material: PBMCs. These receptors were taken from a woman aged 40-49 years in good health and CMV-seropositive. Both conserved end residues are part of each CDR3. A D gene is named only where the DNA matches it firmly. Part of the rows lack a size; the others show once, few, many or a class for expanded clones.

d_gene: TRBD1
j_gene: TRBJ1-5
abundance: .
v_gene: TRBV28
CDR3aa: CASSLYDRVVNQPQHF
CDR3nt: TGTGCCAGCAGTTTATATGACAGGGTAGTCAATCAGCCCCAGCATTTT

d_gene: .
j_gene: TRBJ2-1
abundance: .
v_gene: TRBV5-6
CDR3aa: CASSKQDNEQFF
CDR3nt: TGTGCCAGCAGTAAACAGGACAATGAGCAGTTCTTC

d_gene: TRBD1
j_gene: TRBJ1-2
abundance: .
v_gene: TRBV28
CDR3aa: CASSAGGEGYGYTF
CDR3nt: TGTGCCAGCAGTGCAGGGGGCGAAGGCTATGGCTACACCTTC

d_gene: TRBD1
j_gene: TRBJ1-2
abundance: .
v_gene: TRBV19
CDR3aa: CASSRGQGSGYGYTF
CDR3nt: TGTGCCAGTAGTAGAGGACAGGGGAGTGGCTATGGCTACACCTTC

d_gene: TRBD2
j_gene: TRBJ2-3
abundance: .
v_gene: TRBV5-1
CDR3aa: CASSLITSGSTDTQYF
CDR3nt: TGCGCCAGCAGCTTGATTACTAGCGGAAGCACAGATACGCAGTATTTT

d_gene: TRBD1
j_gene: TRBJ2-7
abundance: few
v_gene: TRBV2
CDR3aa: CASGDLRTGGTQYF
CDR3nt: TGTGCCAGCGGAGACCTGCGTACAGGGGGTACGCAGTACTTC

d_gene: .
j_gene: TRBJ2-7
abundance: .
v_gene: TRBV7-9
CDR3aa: CSSSRQEPYEQYF
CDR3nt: TGTTCCAGCAGTCGACAGGAACCCTACGAGCAGTACTTC

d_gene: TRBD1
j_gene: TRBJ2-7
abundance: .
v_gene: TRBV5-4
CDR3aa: CASSLEGQGREQYF
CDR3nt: TGTGCCAGCAGCCTAGAGGGACAGGGTCGCGAGCAGTACTTC

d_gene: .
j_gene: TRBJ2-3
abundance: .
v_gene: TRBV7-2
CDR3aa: CASSLAWSADTQYF
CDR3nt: TGTGCCAGCAGCTTAGCGTGGAGCGCAGATACGCAGTATTTT

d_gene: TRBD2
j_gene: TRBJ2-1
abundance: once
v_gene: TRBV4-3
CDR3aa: CASSQGLAGSYNEQFF
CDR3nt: TGCGCCAGCAGCCAAGGACTAGCGGGCTCCTACAATGAGCAGTTCTTC

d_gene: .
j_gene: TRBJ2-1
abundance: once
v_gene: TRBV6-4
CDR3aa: CASSDRGYRDEQFF
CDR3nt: TGTGCCAGCAGTGACCGGGGCTACAGGGATGAGCAGTTCTTC

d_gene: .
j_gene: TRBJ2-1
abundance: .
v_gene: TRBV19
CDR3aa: CASSIGGSVRYNEQFF
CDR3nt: TGTGCCAGTAGTATAGGTGGTAGCGTTCGCTACAATGAGCAGTTCTTC

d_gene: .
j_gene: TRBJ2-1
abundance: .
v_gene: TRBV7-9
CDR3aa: CASSLGVDGRVKGNEQFF
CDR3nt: TGTGCCAGCAGCTTAGGAGTGGACGGCAGGGTAAAAGGCAATGAGCAGTTCTTC

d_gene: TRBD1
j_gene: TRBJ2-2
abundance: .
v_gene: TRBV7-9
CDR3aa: CASSLWHGTGGTGELFF
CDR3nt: TGTGCCAGCAGCTTATGGCACGGCACAGGGGGGACCGGGGAGCTGTTTTTT

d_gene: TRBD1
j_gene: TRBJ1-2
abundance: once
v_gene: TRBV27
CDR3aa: CASSSTQTGVLYGYTF
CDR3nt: TGTGCCAGCAGTTCTACCCAGACAGGGGTCCTATATGGCTACACCTTC

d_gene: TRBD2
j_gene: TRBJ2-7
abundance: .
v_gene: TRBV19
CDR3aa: CASASGTRPYEQYF
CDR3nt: TGTGCCAGTGCCTCCGGGACTAGACCCTACGAGCAGTACTTC

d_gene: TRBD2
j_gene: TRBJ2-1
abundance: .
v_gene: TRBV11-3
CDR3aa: CASSPSGINNEQFF
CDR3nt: TGTGCCAGCAGCCCTAGCGGGATCAACAATGAGCAGTTCTTC

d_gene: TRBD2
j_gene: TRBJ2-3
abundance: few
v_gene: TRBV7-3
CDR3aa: CASSPSLSGSTDTQYF
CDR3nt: TGTGCCAGCAGCCCCTCCCTTAGCGGGAGCACAGATACGCAGTATTTT